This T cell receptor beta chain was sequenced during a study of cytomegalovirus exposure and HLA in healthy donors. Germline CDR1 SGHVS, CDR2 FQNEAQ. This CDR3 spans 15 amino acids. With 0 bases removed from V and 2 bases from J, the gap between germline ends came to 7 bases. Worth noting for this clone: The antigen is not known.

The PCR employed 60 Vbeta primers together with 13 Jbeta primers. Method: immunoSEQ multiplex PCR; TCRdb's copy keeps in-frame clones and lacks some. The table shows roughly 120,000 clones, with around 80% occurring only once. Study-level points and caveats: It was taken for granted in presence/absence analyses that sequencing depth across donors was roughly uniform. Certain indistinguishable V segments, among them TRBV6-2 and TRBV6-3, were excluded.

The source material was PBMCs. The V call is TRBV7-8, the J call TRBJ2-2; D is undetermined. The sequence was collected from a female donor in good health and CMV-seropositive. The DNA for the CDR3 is TGTGCCAGCAGCTTAGCTCAGGCTAACACCGGGGAGCTGTTTTTT. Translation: CASSLAQANTGELFF.